The present T cell receptor beta chain was sequenced within a study of Tregs in tolerant kidney transplant recipients. Background on the study: Antibodies separated recipient from donor cells. Study results and limitations: This study did not directly address biological reproducibility. Validation in larger populations is needed because few patients were studied. The most relevant donor-specific Treg TCRbeta repertoire apparently came from expansion with activated donor B cells.

Generated by immunoSEQ multiplex PCR, the TCRdb table keeps only in-frame clones and is missing some. The table has about 44,000 clones, roughly 95% seen once. Points on this clone: Its matching antigen is unknown.

In germline, CDR1 is MNHEY, CDR2 SVGAGI. Between the trimmed V and J ends, which lost 5 bases and 2 bases, there was a span of 15 bases. The CDR3 is 15 amino acids. Sequenced input: Tregs from blood cultured with allogeneic cells. The sequence was collected from a human donor in good health. The chain joins TRBV6-5 to TRBJ1-2; D not certain. Here the CDR3 DNA reads TGTGCCAGCAGTCACCCCCCGGGCCCAAACTATGGCTACACCTTC. This codes for CASSHPPGPNYGYTF.